This T cell receptor beta chain was found in a study of graft-versus-host responses after intestinal transplantation. The trim removed 0 bases at V and 4 bases at J, leaving 2 bases unmatched. Germline V gene lookup returns CDR1 SGDLS and CDR2 YYNGEE. The CDR3 is 16 amino acids. The protocol was immunoSEQ multiplex PCR, while the TCRdb copy is restricted to in-frame clones and leaves out a portion. The repertoire holds approximately 24,000 clones, around 94% seen once, with about 0.8% in the top ten. The TCR was taken from a human patient who received an intestinal transplant, so some T cells may come from the graft donor. The specimen was PBMCs, collected just over 29 days after intestinal transplant. This chain connects TRBV9 to TRBJ2-1; 12 nucleotides line up with TRBD2. CDR3 sequence: CASSVVGLAGYNEQFF. CDR3 DNA: TGTGCCAGCAGCGTAGTCGGACTAGCGGGGTACAATGAGCAGTTCTTC.